The 24 T cell receptor beta chains listed next were all sequenced from one sample in a study of T cell responses to AZD1222 COVID-19 vaccine. Data came from immunoSEQ multiplex PCR; TCRdb stores just in-frame clones and leaves some out. The repertoire holds about 200,000 clones, with approximately 93% as singletons. The sample consisted of peripheral blood, taken 28 days after the second AZD1222 dose. The receptor set was obtained from an adult who received the AZD1222 COVID-19 vaccine.

This clone was observed once. This rearrangement joins TRBV3-1 (or the pseudogene TRBV3-2) to TRBJ2-5; D remains unclear. Germline V gives CDR1 LGHDT, CDR2 YNNKEL (reference sequence). The CDR3 spans 13 residues. The V end lost 4 bases, the J end lost 4 bases, and 10 bases lay between the germline ends. The chain's CDR3 is CASSRPGGETQYF. CDR3 nucleotide sequence: TGTGCCAGCAGCCGACCAGGTGGAGAGACCCAGTACTTC.

The chain carries TRBV7-3 and TRBJ2-5; the match to TRBD2 covers 11 bases. This CDR3 has 13 residues. Trimming cost V 10 bases and J 4 bases; bases outside gene matches: 5. Germline CDR1 is SGHTA and CDR2 is FQGTGA. CDR3: CATRGTSGETQYF. The CDR3 nucleotides are TGTGCCACCCGAGGGACTAGCGGAGAGACCCAGTACTTC. Using reference TRBV7-3 and TRBJ2-5 for the parts outside the CDR3, the full variable domain is GAGVSQTPSNKVTEKGKYVELRCDPISGHTALYWYRQSLGQGPEFLIYFQGTGAADDSGLPNDRFFAVRPEGSVSTLKIQRTERGDSAVYLCATRGTSGETQYFGPGTRLLVL.

The J gene is TRBJ1-5, the V gene TRBV10-2, with a tentative D call TRBD1 (6 bases). V lost 3 bases, J lost 3 bases, and 9 bases lay in between. This CDR3 has 14 amino acids. Germline V gives CDR1 WSHSY, CDR2 SAAADI. The CDR3 loop reads CASSDRGANQPQHF. The CDR3 DNA is TGCGCCAGCAGTGATCGGGGGGCCAATCAGCCCCAGCATTTT.

The chain recombines TRBV30 with TRBJ1-1, with D possibly TRBD1 on 5 matching bases. The germline gives CDR1 GTSNPN, CDR2 SVGIG (reference sequence). Trimming cost V 4 bases and J 3 bases, with 15 bases left between them. The CDR3 extends over 14 amino acids. CDR3: CAWNPRGGHTEAFF. The CDR3 nucleotides are TGTGCCTGGAACCCCCGGGGGGGTCACACTGAAGCTTTCTTT. Based on the CDR3 plus reference TRBV30 and TRBJ1-1, the full variable domain is SQTIHQWPATLVQPVGSPLSLECTVEGTSNPNLYWYRQAAGRGLQLLFYSVGIGQISSEVPQNLSASRPQDRQFILSSKKLLLSDSGFYLCAWNPRGGHTEAFFGQGTRLTVV.

The rearrangement uses TRBV28 and TRBJ2-7; TRBD1 might be the D (5 bases). Germline CDR1 MDHEN, CDR2 SYDVKM. CDR3 length: 14 residues. The V end was cut by 7 bases, the J end by 2 bases, with 15 bases between. The CDR3: CASTPGQGTYEQYF. The CDR3 bases are TGTGCCAGCACCCCCGGGCAGGGAACCTACGAGCAGTACTTC.

This chain joins TRBV7-2 and TRBJ2-5; 9 bases are a match to TRBD1. Germline loops: CDR1 SGHTA, CDR2 FQGNSA. After removal of 2 bases from V and 0 bases from J, the junction contained 7 bases not matched to a gene. This CDR3 has 17 residues. The CDR3 loop reads CASSLRGTGTYQETQYF. CDR3 in DNA: TGTGCCAGCAGCTTACGGGGGACAGGGACATACCAAGAGACCCAGTACTTC.

The chain uses TRBV7-7 and TRBJ2-2, with D possibly matching TRBD2 (7 bases). Trimming pared 5 bases from V and 3 bases from J, leaving 16 bases between. The CDR3 has 16 amino acids. Germline lookup yields CDR1 SSHAT and CDR2 FNYEAQ (reference sequence). CDR3 nucleotide sequence: TGTGCCAGCAGCCCCTTGGGGGGGGGCGACACCGGGGAGCTGTTTTTT. Its translation is CASSPLGGGDTGELFF.

This sequence joins TRBV7-9 and TRBJ2-7, with a possible D match to TRBD2 (6 bases). CDR1 and CDR2 (germline): SEHNR, FQNEAQ (reference sequence). The CDR3 covers 15 residues. Between the trimmed V and J ends, which lost 4 bases and 2 bases, there was a span of 15 bases. This CDR3 is CASSSQGGGTYEQYF. CDR3 coding DNA: TGTGCCAGCAGCTCTCAAGGTGGGGGGACCTACGAGCAGTACTTC.

CDR3 residues: CASSVLGQYAEQFF. CDR3 coding DNA: TGTGCCAGTAGTGTCTTGGGACAATATGCTGAGCAGTTCTTC. The chain couples TRBV19 to TRBJ2-1; maybe TRBD1 (6 bases). V was pared by 5 bases and J by 9 bases, with 17 bases between. Germline V gene sequence: CDR1 LNHDA, CDR2 SQIVND (reference sequence). CDR3 size: 14 residues.

The V call is TRBV19, the J call TRBJ2-2; 7 nucleotides align to TRBD1. CDR1 and CDR2 (germline): LNHDA, SQIVND (reference sequence). The V gene end was trimmed by 4 bases and the J gene end by 4 bases; junction bases not matched to a gene: 0. This CDR3 comprises 13 residues. CDR3 in amino acids: CASSNRGTGELFF. The DNA for the CDR3 is TGTGCCAGTAGTAACAGGGGCACCGGGGAGCTGTTTTTT.

The V gene is TRBV11-2, the J gene TRBJ2-7; 8 nucleotides align to TRBD2. CDR1 SGHAT and CDR2 FQNNGV come from the germline V gene. With V trimmed by 1 base and J by 2 bases, 4 bases remained unmatched. CDR3 size: 15 residues. The CDR3 is CASSLVAGRPYEQYF. The CDR3 nucleotides read TGTGCCAGCAGCTTAGTAGCGGGGCGACCCTACGAGCAGTACTTC.

The gene calls are TRBV7-3 and TRBJ2-7; a weak D match, TRBD2 (6 bases). This CDR3 has 14 amino acids. From germline, CDR1 is SGHTA and CDR2 FQGTGA. Trimming pared 5 bases from V and 0 bases from J, leaving 11 bases between. The CDR3 DNA reads as TGTGCCAGCAGCGCGACGGGGGACTCCTACGAGCAGTACTTC. This encodes CASSATGDSYEQYF.

J is TRBJ1-1 and V is TRBV4-2; possibly TRBD1 for D (5 bases). With 3 bases removed from V and 8 bases from J, the gap between germline ends came to 16 bases. Germline CDR1 reads LGHNA; CDR2 reads YNFKEQ. The CDR3 consists of 14 residues. CDR3 loop: CASSQVSGREEAFF. In DNA, the CDR3 is TGTGCCAGCAGCCAGGTATCGGGCAGGGAGGAAGCTTTCTTT.

The J gene is TRBJ1-4, the V gene TRBV10-3; 8 bases are a match to TRBD1. V lost 6 bases to trimming and J lost 5 bases; unmatched junction nucleotides: 2. The CDR3 has 13 amino acids. From germline, CDR1 is ENHRY and CDR2 SYGVKD. The CDR3 sequence: CAIRGQGNEKLFF. The CDR3 nucleotides are TGTGCCATCAGAGGACAGGGAAATGAAAAACTGTTTTTT.

In its sample, this clone was seen once. The J gene is TRBJ2-2, the V gene TRBV7-6; possibly TRBD2 for D (6 bases). The CDR3 sequence is 13 residues long. V gave up 6 bases and J gave up 10 bases, with 15 bases separating them. Germline V gives CDR1 SGHVS, CDR2 FNYEAQ. The CDR3 here is CASSNRLDEELFF. The CDR3 bases are TGTGCCAGCAGTAACCGACTAGATGAGGAGCTGTTTTTT.

The V and J genes are TRBV2 and TRBJ1-2, with D perhaps matching TRBD1 (6 bases). Germline lookup yields CDR1 SNHLY and CDR2 FYNNEI. The CDR3 has 13 residues. V was shortened by 5 bases and J by 7 bases, with 14 bases between the two germline ends. The CDR3 protein is CASSYRERGGYTF. CDR3 DNA: TGTGCCAGCAGTTACAGGGAGAGGGGTGGCTACACCTTC.

The chain has TRBV3-1 (or the pseudogene TRBV3-2) and TRBJ1-2, with no clear D. V was shortened by 4 bases and J by 4 bases, with 13 bases between the two germline ends. Germline CDR1 and CDR2: LGHDT and YNNKEL (reference sequence). This CDR3 spans 14 amino acids. CDR3 sequence (DNA): TGTGCCAGCAGCCCGCGGGAGGAAGGCTATGGCTACACCTTC. It specifies CASSPREEGYGYTF.

The rearrangement uses TRBV9 and TRBJ1-1; 9 bases agree with TRBD1. V shed 3 bases, J shed 8 bases, and the junction held 5 bases outside the gene matches. Germline CDR1 reads SGDLS; CDR2 reads YYNGEE. The CDR3 is made up of 13 amino acids. Written as DNA, the CDR3 is TGTGCCAGCAGCGATGGGACAGGGAGGGAAGCTTTCTTT. It translates to CASSDGTGREAFF.

V is TRBV7-9 and J is TRBJ1-2, with D possibly being TRBD1 (5 bases). This CDR3 is built from 14 residues. CDR1 is SEHNR, CDR2 FQNEAQ, per germline (reference sequence). V lost 3 bases to trimming and J lost 0 bases, with 8 bases between them. CDR3 DNA sequence: TGTGCCAGCAGCTTGTGGGGACCTAACTATGGCTACACCTTC. Encoded protein: CASSLWGPNYGYTF.

In its sample, this clone was seen once. The chain carries TRBV28 and TRBJ1-1, with 9 bases lining up with TRBD1. The ends lost 6 bases at V and 5 bases at J; junction bases unmatched: 4. CDR1 is MDHEN, CDR2 SYDVKM, per germline. The CDR3 runs 13 residues. CDR3 bases: TGTGCCAGCAGGGGGACAGGGAAGACTGAAGCTTTCTTT. Encoded protein: CASRGTGKTEAFF.

The V and J genes are TRBV6-1 and TRBJ1-1; tentatively, D is TRBD1 (6 bases). The CDR3 spans 14 residues. Germline-derived CDR1 and CDR2 are MNHNS and SASEGT. V was shortened by 4 bases and J by 5 bases, with 14 bases between the two germline ends. CDR3 sequence reads: CASSARGVFTEAFF. The CDR3 bases are TGTGCCAGCAGTGCAAGGGGGGTTTTTACTGAAGCTTTCTTT.

This chain links TRBV7-9 with TRBJ2-1, with D tentatively TRBD2 (5 bases). This CDR3 is 15 amino acids long. Trimming took 1 base from V and 5 from J, leaving 12 bases between them. Germline V gene lookup returns CDR1 SEHNR and CDR2 FQNEAQ (reference sequence). As DNA, the CDR3 is TGTGCCAGCAGCTTAGACGGGATCGGGGACAATGAGCAGTTCTTC. It encodes CASSLDGIGDNEQFF.

This clone was picked up one time. Other DNA sequences in the sample encode the same CDR3. V and J are TRBV18 and TRBJ2-7; 9 bases are a match to TRBD1. After removal of 6 bases from V and 3 bases from J, the junction contained 6 bases not matched to a gene. Germline lookup yields CDR1 KGHSH and CDR2 LQKENI. CDR3 length: 14 amino acids. The CDR3 nucleotides are TGTGCCAGCTCCCGTGAGGGACAGGGCTACGAGCAGTACTTC. Residues: CASSREGQGYEQYF.

The chain recombines TRBV5-4 with TRBJ1-2; D gene ambiguous. CDR1 is SGHNT, CDR2 YYREEE, per germline (reference sequence). The CDR3 has 12 amino acids. V was cut by 0 bases and J by 13 bases, with 13 bases left in between. The DNA of the CDR3 is TGTGCCAGCAGCTTGGACATCGGGCCCCTCACCTTC. Translating gives CASSLDIGPLTF.